The 15 T cell receptor beta chains reported below all come from one sample, sequenced in a study of vaccination and CD4 T cells after COVID-19. Treatment of the sample: roughly ten-day PBMC culture with coronavirus spike peptide pools or control peptides (ViraFEST assay). Their antigens are not known. The Oncomine TCR Beta short-read assay was what sequenced the DNA obtained from cultured CD4+ T cells. TCRdb re-derived calls from the PCR reads in MiXCR, one entry per CDR3 protein. The sample holds tens of thousands of distinct CDR3 sequences; under 70% are singletons and the top ten take around 15%. The sample was CD4+ T cells from blood, cultured in vitro, taken after SARS-CoV-2 vaccination. Every receptor here comes from a human donor who received a COVID-19 vaccine.

The chain recombines TRBV6-1 with TRBJ1-2; the match to TRBD1 covers 7 bases. The CDR3 totals 15 residues. V shed 5 bases, J shed 3 bases, and the junction held 9 bases outside the gene matches. In germline, CDR1 is MNHNS, CDR2 SASEGT. DNA for the CDR3: TGTGCCAGCAGTATACAAGCCGGGACAGACTATGGCTACACCTTC. This sequence encodes CASSIQAGTDYGYTF.

There are a few counts of this clonotype. CDR3 DNA: TGTGCCAGCAGCTCTAGCGGGGGGGCAAATACGCAGTATTTT. It codes for CASSSSGGANTQYF. The chain employs TRBV7-2 and TRBJ2-3, with 12 bases fitting TRBD2. The V gene end was trimmed by 4 bases and the J gene end by 7 bases; junction bases not matched to a gene: 3. The CDR3 is 14 amino acids. Germline V gene sequence: CDR1 SGHTA, CDR2 FQGNSA. Full variable domain (remainder filled in from reference TRBV7-2 and TRBJ2-3): GAGVSQSPSNKVTEKGKDVELRCDPISGHTALYWYRQSLGQGLEFLIYFQGNSAPDKSGLPSDRFSAERTGGSVSTLTIQRTQQEDSAVYLCASSSSGGANTQYFGPGTRLTVL.

This clonotype appeared a few times. The chain joins TRBV7-9 to TRBJ1-3; D gene unclear. The germline CDR1 and CDR2 sequences are SEHNR and FQNEAQ (reference sequence). The CDR3 covers 14 residues. V gave up 1 base and J gave up 5 bases, with 9 bases separating them. The CDR3 spells CASSLGAARNTIYF. The CDR3 region has the DNA TGTGCCAGCAGCTTAGGAGCCGCCCGAAACACCATATATTTT.

The chain joins TRBV7-3 to TRBJ2-5, with D maybe TRBD1 (6 bases). The CDR3 contains 16 residues. CDR1 and CDR2 from the germline V gene are SGHTA and FQGTGA. Trimming cost V 6 bases and J 2 bases, with 19 bases left between them. The CDR3 DNA is TGTGCCAGCAGTCACCGGGACACGCCTAATCAAGAGACCCAGTACTTC. Protein product: CASSHRDTPNQETQYF.

This rearrangement joins TRBV20-1 to TRBJ2-4, with TRBD2 matching over 15 bases. The germline gives CDR1 DFQATT, CDR2 SNEGSKA (reference sequence). The J segment lost 7 bases and the V segment lost 0 bases, leaving 7 bases of the junction unmatched. There are 17 residues in the CDR3. The chain's CDR3 is CSARDPRTSGGGNIQYF. The CDR3 DNA is TGCAGTGCTAGAGACCCCCGGACTAGCGGGGGGGGGAACATTCAGTACTTC.

The V call is TRBV20-1, the J call TRBJ2-3; tentative D call: TRBD1 (6 bases). This CDR3 has 15 amino acids. V shed 3 bases and J shed 5 bases, with 18 bases lying between them. The germline V gene encodes CDR1 DFQATT and CDR2 SNEGSKA (reference sequence). CDR3 residues: CSAREYRVSLDTQYF. CDR3 bases: TGCAGTGCTAGGGAATACAGGGTTTCGCTAGATACGCAGTATTTT.

The rearrangement uses TRBV15 and TRBJ1-3; 7 nucleotides agree with TRBD1. Per the germline V gene, CDR1 is LNHNV and CDR2 is YYDKDF (reference sequence). Germline trimming cut 0 bases from V and 0 bases from J; bases unmatched to any gene: 2. The CDR3 has 16 residues. CDR3 residues: CATSREKGASGNTIYF. In DNA form, the CDR3 reads TGTGCCACCAGCAGAGAAAAGGGGGCCTCTGGAAACACCATATATTTT.

The chain is built from TRBV5-1 and TRBJ2-7, with 8 positions matching TRBD1. The length of the CDR3 is 15 residues. Germline V CDR1 and CDR2: SGHRS, YFSETQ. Unmatched junction bases numbered 8, after V lost 3 bases and J lost 3 bases. The CDR3 loop is CASSSRQGQFYEQYF. As DNA, the CDR3 is TGCGCCAGCAGCTCCAGACAGGGGCAATTCTACGAGCAGTACTTC. Together with reference TRBV5-1 and TRBJ2-7, the CDR3 gives the full variable domain: KAGVTQTPRYLIKTRGQQVTLSCSPISGHRSVSWYQQTPGQGLQFLFEYFSETQRNKGNFPGRFSGRQFSNSRSEMNVSTLELGDSALYLCASSSRQGQFYEQYFGPGTRLTVT.

The chain carries TRBV20-1 and TRBJ1-2, with 8 bases matching TRBD1. With 2 bases clipped from V and 5 bases from J, the junction kept 16 bases outside the gene matches. The CDR3 is 17 residues long. CDR1 and CDR2 from the germline V gene are DFQATT and SNEGSKA (reference sequence). CDR3 coding DNA: TGCAGTGCTAGACATATTACTCGACAGGGGCCCACATATGGCTACACCTTC. Encoded protein: CSARHITRQGPTYGYTF.

V and J are TRBV20-1 and TRBJ2-1, with 7 bases lining up with TRBD2. The CDR3 spans 16 residues. CDR1 is DFQATT and CDR2 is SNEGSKA in the germline V gene (reference sequence). With V trimmed by 1 base and J by 3 bases, 9 bases remained unmatched. CDR3 nucleotides: TGCAGTGCTAGAGGCCAGCGGGGACTCTACTACAATGAGCAGTTCTTC. This sequence encodes CSARGQRGLYYNEQFF.

The chain recombines TRBV21-1 with TRBJ2-5; the table's D gene call, TRBD1, was not cross checked with the DNA. TRBV21-1 has pseudogene status. The CDR3 has 12 residues. The CDR3 DNA reads TGTGCCAGCAGGGACAACCAAGAGACCCAGTACTTC. Its protein is CASRDNQETQYF.

J is TRBJ2-7 and V is TRBV24-1; 8 bases are shared with TRBD1. The V segment lost 3 bases and the J segment 6 bases; nucleotides outside the gene matches: 12. Looked up from germline, CDR1 is KGHDR and CDR2 is SFDVKD. The CDR3 is 16 residues long. CDR3 loop: CATSDVALTGVSEQYF. The CDR3, as DNA: TGTGCCACCAGTGATGTTGCGTTGACAGGGGTGAGCGAGCAGTACTTC.

This clonotype has just one count. This chain joins TRBV20-1 and TRBJ2-3; D remains ambiguous. V was trimmed by 1 base and J by 2 bases, leaving 10 bases between them. Germline V CDR1 and CDR2: DFQATT, SNEGSKA (reference sequence). The CDR3 is 14 residues long. The CDR3 loop is CSARALGITDTQYF. The CDR3, as DNA: TGCAGTGCTAGAGCGCTAGGTATCACAGATACGCAGTATTTT.

This clonotype has a handful of counts. The rearrangement uses TRBV30 and TRBJ1-6; 9 nucleotides line up with TRBD1. The ends lost 0 bases at V and 10 bases at J; junction bases unmatched: 4. Germline V lookup: CDR1 GTSNPN, CDR2 SVGIG (reference sequence). The CDR3 contains 14 residues. The CDR3 DNA reads TGTGCCTGGAGTGTACAGGGGGCTAACTCACCCCTCCACTTT. Amino acids: CAWSVQGANSPLHF.

The V and J genes are TRBV20-1 and TRBJ1-5; D ambiguous. This CDR3 is built from 14 residues. With 5 bases removed from V and 7 bases from J, the gap between germline ends came to 18 bases. Germline V gives CDR1 DFQATT, CDR2 SNEGSKA (reference sequence). The CDR3 bases are TGCAGTGCTCGGTATGGAGGGAGAGGGCAGCCCCAGCATTTT. This encodes CSARYGGRGQPQHF.